These T cell receptor beta chains were read from a single sample in a study of T-cell memory formation after mild COVID-19. Each CDR3 protein gets one entry after TCRdb re-called the 5' RACE reads with MiXCR. The table records 300,000 to 400,000 distinct CDR3 sequences, more than 15% of them present only once. The material sequenced was PBMCs or a T cell subset sorted from them (not recorded which). The source of these receptors is a man between 18 and 35 years old who had mild COVID-19 (a few samples of this study predate the infection). Cell type and time point are not known. Both conserved end residues are part of each CDR3. Each record gives: clone size, D gene, V gene, J gene, CDR3 protein, CDR3 DNA. The D gene is left open where the match is weak. The size field is filled for only some rows; it gives once, few, many or a size class.

many	NA	TRBV2	TRBJ1-4	CASSPYATNEKLFF	TGTGCCAGCAGCCCTTATGCAACTAATGAAAAACTGTTTTTT
many	TRBD2	TRBV11-2	TRBJ2-2	CASSPTSGGTGELFF	TGTGCCAGCAGCCCTACTAGCGGGGGGACCGGGGAGCTGTTTTTT
few	NA	TRBV6-1	TRBJ2-2	CATRNTGELFF	TGTGCCACCAGGAACACCGGGGAGCTGTTTTTT
few	TRBD1	TRBV3-1	TRBJ2-1	CASSQGSPGQYNEQFF	TGTGCCAGCAGCCAAGGATCTCCGGGACAGTACAATGAGCAGTTCTTC
few	TRBD2	TRBV4-1	TRBJ2-3	CASSHTSSGSTDTQYF	TGCGCCAGCAGCCACACTTCTAGCGGTTCCACAGATACGCAGTATTTT
NA	NA	TRBV5-1	TRBJ2-2	CASRRDPGNTGELFF	TGCGCCAGCAGGAGGGACCCGGGGAACACCGGGGAGCTGTTTTTT
NA	NA	TRBV7-8	TRBJ1-2	CASSVTLGRGPANYGYTF	TGTGCCAGCAGCGTTACCCTCGGTCGGGGGCCAGCTAACTATGGCTACACCTTC
NA	NA	TRBV19	TRBJ1-1	CASSIEVPAEAFF	TGTGCCAGTAGTATAGAGGTCCCCGCGGAAGCTTTCTTT
few	NA	TRBV20-1	TRBJ2-2	CSARPRSNGELFF	TGCAGTGCTAGACCTCGTTCTAACGGGGAGCTGTTTTTT
NA	NA	TRBV6-5	TRBJ1-1	CASKLSLGGGGTEAFF	TGTGCCAGCAAACTAAGTCTGGGTGGGGGTGGCACTGAAGCTTTCTTT
NA	TRBD1	TRBV12-3/TRBV12-4	TRBJ2-2	CASSLMTGGSGELFF	TGTGCCAGCAGTTTGATGACAGGGGGCTCCGGGGAGCTGTTTTTT
few	NA	TRBV4-2	TRBJ2-7	CASSPGSWTSYEQYF	TGTGCCAGCAGCCCGGGAAGCTGGACGTCCTACGAGCAGTACTTC
few	NA	TRBV7-3	TRBJ1-1	CASSPGSVAAKAEAFF	TGTGCCAGCAGCCCGGGTTCGGTAGCAGCGAAGGCTGAAGCTTTCTTT
few	NA	TRBV12-3/TRBV12-4	TRBJ1-2	CASSRAGANYGYTF	TGTGCCAGCAGCCGGGCAGGGGCTAACTATGGCTACACCTTC
few	NA	TRBV4-3	TRBJ2-3	CASSQGGVAGLSTDTQYF	TGCGCCAGCAGCCAAGGTGGGGTGGCGGGCCTAAGCACAGATACGCAGTATTTT
NA	NA	TRBV7-9	TRBJ2-3	CASSLSQKDTQYF	TGTGCCAGCAGCCTGTCCCAGAAAGATACGCAGTATTTT
NA	NA	TRBV24-1	TRBJ1-2	CATSEGDYGYTF	TGTGCCACCAGTGAGGGAGACTATGGCTACACCTTC
few	TRBD2	TRBV20-1	TRBJ2-3	CSAISGGVDTQYF	TGCAGTGCTATAAGCGGGGGAGTAGATACGCAGTATTTT
NA	NA	TRBV5-1	TRBJ2-1	CASSPTPRGGYNEQFF	TGCGCCAGCAGCCCGACCCCTAGAGGGGGCTACAATGAGCAGTTCTTC
NA	NA	TRBV11-2	TRBJ1-1	CASSSAGQLNTEAFF	TGTGCCAGCAGCTCCGCTGGACAGCTGAACACTGAAGCTTTCTTT
few	TRBD2	TRBV9	TRBJ2-2	CASSVGLAGGVNTGELFF	TGTGCCAGCAGCGTAGGGCTAGCGGGGGGAGTGAACACCGGGGAGCTGTTTTTT